Following are 18 T cell receptor beta chains from one sample sequenced in a study of CD8+CD57+ T cells in acquired aplastic anemia. Profiling that covered TCR beta VDJ and CDR3 relied on genomic DNA as its template. TCRdb reanalysed the reads using MiXCR and keeps one entry per CDR3 protein. The table includes about 200,000 distinct CDR3 sequences, around three fifths detected once. All sequencing subjects had displayed CD8+CD57+ cell expansion on flow cytometry. The specimen sequenced was sorted CD4+, CD8+, or CD8+CD57+ T cells (not recorded which) from PBMCs. The receptor set was obtained from a human donor with aplastic anemia.

This chain's CDR3 is CASSQEADFYNEQFF. CDR3 in DNA: TGTGCCAGCAGCCAAGAGGCGGATTTCTACAATGAGCAGTTCTTC. V usage is TRBV3-1 and J usage is TRBJ2-1; D gene uncertain. The germline gives CDR1 LGHDT, CDR2 YNNKEL (reference sequence). The CDR3 contains 15 residues. Trimming left V 0 bases short and J 3 bases short, with 9 bases between.

On this clonotype itself: A read error may explain this, as a much larger clone is one base away. The V and J genes are TRBV9 and TRBJ2-1; D may be TRBD1 (6 bases). CDR3 length equals 15 residues. Trimming stripped 4 bases from V and 4 bases from J, with 15 bases between. Germline V gives CDR1 SGDLS, CDR2 YYNGEE. The CDR3 here is CASSTYGQRYNEQFF. The CDR3 DNA reads TGTGCCAGCAGCACCTACGGACAGAGATACAATGAGCAGTTCTTC.

V usage is TRBV7-9 and J usage is TRBJ2-7; D possibly corresponds to TRBD1 (5 bases). Germline V CDR1 and CDR2: SEHNR, FQNEAQ (reference sequence). Trimming pared 1 base from V and 3 bases from J, leaving 10 bases between. The CDR3 has 14 residues. The chain's CDR3 is CASSLGQQNYEQYF. CDR3 sequence (DNA): TGTGCCAGCAGCTTAGGACAGCAAAACTACGAGCAGTACTTC.

The chain uses TRBV20-1 and TRBJ2-1; tentative D call: TRBD2 (6 bases). The CDR3 totals 12 residues. V was pared by 3 bases and J by 7 bases, with 10 bases between. Looked up from germline, CDR1 is DFQATT and CDR2 is SNEGSKA (reference sequence). The CDR3 region has the DNA TGCAGTGCTAGCGGGAGTACAAATGAGCAGTTCTTC. Encoded protein: CSASGSTNEQFF.

This rearrangement joins TRBV9 to TRBJ1-1; no definite D call. V was clipped by 4 bases and J by 8 bases, with 15 bases between them. This CDR3 has 13 amino acids. Germline CDR1 is SGDLS and CDR2 is YYNGEE. The chain's CDR3 is CASSSHSGTEAFF. The CDR3 coding sequence is TGTGCCAGCAGCTCTCACAGTGGTACCGAAGCTTTCTTT.

This sequence joins TRBV24-1 and TRBJ2-7; the D is unclear. Germline V gene lookup returns CDR1 KGHDR and CDR2 SFDVKD. Trimming cost V 2 bases and J 7 bases, with 11 bases left between them. The CDR3 consists of 13 residues. CDR3 bases: TGTGCCACCAGTGATTCCCCAGCTGGAGAGCAGTACTTC. This sequence encodes CATSDSPAGEQYF.

The chain couples TRBV24-1 to TRBJ2-1; D remains ambiguous. V was trimmed by 1 base and J by 6 bases, leaving 3 bases between them. From germline, CDR1 is KGHDR and CDR2 SFDVKD. The CDR3 covers 12 residues. CDR3 protein: CATSDFINEQFF. CDR3 bases: TGTGCCACCAGTGATTTTATCAATGAGCAGTTCTTC.

CDR3 coding DNA: TGTGCCAGCAGCTTAGACTGGGGAGGCACTGAAGCTTTCTTT. Translating it yields CASSLDWGGTEAFF. The genes are TRBV11-3 and TRBJ1-1; D is uncertain. Trimming pared 0 bases from V and 4 bases from J, leaving 9 bases between. CDR1 is SGHNT, CDR2 YENEEA, per germline. The CDR3 loop spans 14 amino acids.

This clonotype showed up many times. The rearrangement uses TRBV19 and TRBJ1-4; tentative D call: TRBD1 (5 bases). This CDR3 has 14 residues. Germline V lookup: CDR1 LNHDA, CDR2 SQIVND (reference sequence). The V and J ends lost 3 bases and 5 bases respectively, with 10 bases between them. The CDR3 region has the DNA TGTGCCAGTAGTATTGAGTGGGGGAATGAAAAACTGTTTTTT. It specifies CASSIEWGNEKLFF.

J is TRBJ2-1 and V is TRBV2; 12 bases align to TRBD2. The V gene end was trimmed by 6 bases and the J gene end by 6 bases; junction bases not matched to a gene: 3. The CDR3 totals 14 residues. Germline CDR1 reads SNHLY; CDR2 reads FYNNEI. CDR3 nucleotides: TGTGCCAGCAGCCTGACTAGCGGGAGCAATGAGCAGTTCTTC. Translating it yields CASSLTSGSNEQFF.

The V gene is TRBV29-1, the J gene TRBJ2-7; 9 nucleotides align to TRBD1. The CDR3 length is 14 residues. Germline V lookup: CDR1 SQVTM, CDR2 ANQGSEA. V lost 2 bases to trimming and J lost 4 bases; unmatched junction nucleotides: 6. This CDR3 reads CSVELRQGGYEQYF. CDR3 bases: TGCAGCGTTGAACTCCGACAGGGGGGGTACGAGCAGTACTTC.

This clonotype was seen a handful of times. The CDR3 region has the DNA TGCGCCAGCAGCGGAGGGGCTAGCGGGGACGATGAGCAGTTCTTC. Its protein is CASSGGASGDDEQFF. V gene TRBV10-1 combines with J gene TRBJ2-1, with 9 bases fitting TRBD2. The J segment lost 8 bases and the V segment lost 6 bases, leaving 11 bases of the junction unmatched. This CDR3 is built from 15 residues. Germline V lookup: CDR1 WNHNN, CDR2 SYGVQD (reference sequence).

This clonotype was counted at least ten times. The chain has TRBV7-2 and TRBJ2-3; 7 bases are a match to TRBD1. The germline gives CDR1 SGHTA, CDR2 FQGNSA. The J segment lost 4 bases and the V segment lost 0 bases, leaving 1 base of the junction unmatched. The CDR3 sequence is 14 residues long. The CDR3 spells CASSLATGSDTQYF. In nucleotides, the CDR3 is TGTGCCAGCAGCTTAGCGACAGGGTCAGATACGCAGTATTTT.

The rearrangement links TRBV2 to TRBJ2-1; no reliable D call. V lost 7 bases, J lost 2 bases, and 9 bases lay in between. CDR1 is SNHLY and CDR2 is FYNNEI in the germline V gene. The CDR3 runs to 13 residues. CDR3 DNA: TGTGCCAGCACTGGATTAACCTACAATGAGCAGTTCTTC. Translation: CASTGLTYNEQFF. Together with reference TRBV2 and TRBJ2-1, the CDR3 gives the full variable domain: EPEVTQTPSHQVTQMGQEVILRCVPISNHLYFYWYRQILGQKVEFLVSFYNNEISEKSEIFDDQFSVERPDGSNFTLKIRSTKLEDSAMYFCASTGLTYNEQFFGPGTRLTVL.

The rearrangement links TRBV10-3 to TRBJ1-5; D perhaps matches TRBD1 (6 bases). V was cut by 6 bases and J by 7 bases, with 13 bases left in between. Germline loops: CDR1 ENHRY, CDR2 SYGVKD. The CDR3 extends over 13 amino acids. DNA for the CDR3: TGTGCCATCAGGAACAGGGTAGGGCAGCCCCAGCATTTT. Its protein product is CAIRNRVGQPQHF.

The rearrangement links TRBV27 to TRBJ2-7; 7 bases map to TRBD1. The V segment lost 4 bases and the J segment 6 bases; nucleotides outside the gene matches: 9. This CDR3 is built from 14 residues. The germline V gene encodes CDR1 MNHEY and CDR2 SMNVEV (reference sequence). The CDR3 loop is CASSSPGGSGEQYF. The DNA for the CDR3 is TGTGCCAGCAGTTCCCCAGGGGGTTCAGGCGAGCAGTACTTC.

There are many counts of this clonotype. The V gene is TRBV15, the J gene TRBJ2-1; 10 bases align to TRBD1. Germline assignment: CDR1 LNHNV and CDR2 YYDKDF (reference sequence). The V gene end was trimmed by 1 base and the J gene end by 7 bases; junction bases not matched to a gene: 7. The CDR3 loop spans 16 amino acids. The DNA for the CDR3 is TGTGCCACCAGCAGAGGGGCGGGACAGGGGTTGAATGAGCAGTTCTTC. Translation: CATSRGAGQGLNEQFF.

This rearrangement joins TRBV20-1 to TRBJ2-1; tentatively, D is TRBD1 (5 bases). The germline V gene has CDR1 DFQATT and CDR2 SNEGSKA (reference sequence). V was clipped by 3 bases and J by 0 bases, with 15 bases between them. This CDR3 comprises 16 residues. As DNA, the CDR3 is TGCAGTGCTAGTCATGGGGCCCAGAGCTCCTACAATGAGCAGTTCTTC. Translation gives CSASHGAQSSYNEQFF.